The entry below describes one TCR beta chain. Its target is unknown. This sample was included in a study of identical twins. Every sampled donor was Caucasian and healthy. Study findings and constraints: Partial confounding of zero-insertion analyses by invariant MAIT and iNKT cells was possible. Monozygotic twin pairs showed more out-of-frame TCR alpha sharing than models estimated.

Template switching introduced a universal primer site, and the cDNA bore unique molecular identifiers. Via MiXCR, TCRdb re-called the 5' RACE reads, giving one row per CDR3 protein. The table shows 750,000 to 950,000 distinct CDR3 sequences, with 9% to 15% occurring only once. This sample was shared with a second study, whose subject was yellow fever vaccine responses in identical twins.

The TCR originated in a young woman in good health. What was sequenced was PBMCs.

This chain's CDR3 is CASSPSTRETGELFF. The CDR3 bases are TGTGCCAGCAGCCCCTCGACGCGGGAGACCGGGGAGCTGTTTTTT. The genes are TRBV5-6 and TRBJ2-2; 7 bases map to TRBD2. The CDR3 has 15 residues. Germline V gives CDR1 SGHDT, CDR2 YYEEEE. V dropped 4 bases and J dropped 5; count of bases not matched to a gene: 8. The full variable domain, with the rest looked up from reference TRBV5-6 and TRBJ2-2, is DAGVTQSPTHLIKTRGQQVTLRCSPKSGHDTVSWYQQALGQGPQFIFQYYEEEERQRGNFPDRFSGHQFPNYSSELNVNALLLGDSALYLCASSPSTRETGELFFGEGSRLTVL.